The rows below give T cell receptor beta chains drawn from one sample of a study of blood T cells in healthy people across ages. MiXCR was run by TCRdb on the 5' RACE reads, yielding one entry per CDR3 protein. The sample has under 2 million distinct CDR3 sequences, roughly a third seen once. The sequenced material came from blood. These receptors came from a woman in her twenties or thirties in good health. Both conserved end residues are part of each CDR3. The D gene is left open where the match is weak. Rows give clone size only sometimes, using once, few, many, or a class for an expanded clone.

TRBJ2-7 - TRBV5-1 - TGCGCCAGCACCTTGGACAGCTCCTACGAGCAGTACTTC CASTLDSSYEQYF
TRBJ1-1 - TRBV20-1 - TGCAGTGCTAGAGATCGGAGTGGGGGTAGTAAGAACACTGAAGCTTTCTTT CSARDRSGGSKNTEAFF
TRBJ1-1 - TRBV20-1 few TGCAGTGCTAGAGATACCGATAGTTTTGAAGCTTTCTTT CSARDTDSFEAFF
TRBJ1-6 - TRBV7-8 - TGTGCCAGCAGCTTAAGCCAGCAGAATAATTCACCCCTCCACTTT CASSLSQQNNSPLHF
TRBJ2-7 - TRBV12-3/TRBV12-4 many TGTGCCAGCAGTTTCCACACCTACGAGCAGTACTTC CASSFHTYEQYF
TRBJ1-2 - TRBV18 - TGTGCCAGCTCACCTCTGCCTGGGGAAGGCTACACCTTC CASSPLPGEGYTF
TRBJ2-5 - TRBV6-4 few TGTGCCACTGGGGGAAGGGGTAACGAGACCCAGTACTTC CATGGRGNETQYF
TRBJ2-1 TRBD1 TRBV5-1 - TGCGCCAGCAGCAACCAGGACAGGGGATTCGGTGAGCAGTTCTTC CASSNQDRGFGEQFF
TRBJ1-1 - TRBV20-1 - TGCAGTGCTACTCGGATAGACACTGAAGCTTTCTTT CSATRIDTEAFF
TRBJ1-4 - TRBV5-1 - TGCGCCAGCGCGCTCGGAGGGGACGAAAAACTGTTTTTT CASALGGDEKLFF
TRBJ2-3 - TRBV28 - TGTGCCGGCAGTCAAACCTACCCGGGCCTGAGCACAGATACGCAGTATTTT CAGSQTYPGLSTDTQYF
TRBJ1-4 - TRBV4-1 few TGCGCCAGCAGCCATCTTACAGGCGTAGTTCAGGAAAAACTGTTTTTT CASSHLTGVVQEKLFF
TRBJ2-2 - TRBV6-5 - TGTGCCAGCAGTACCCACCTGGGGACGGGCGGGGAGCTGTTTTTT CASSTHLGTGGELFF
TRBJ1-2 - TRBV7-3 few TGTGCCAGCAGCTTATACGGGGATGGCTACACCTTC CASSLYGDGYTF
TRBJ2-7 - TRBV7-2 few TGTGCCAGCAGCTACGATCTGGTAGTCTACGAGCAGTACTTC CASSYDLVVYEQYF
TRBJ2-7 - TRBV5-1 - TGCACCAGCAGCTTGGTCTACCCAGGGGTCCGAGGCGAGCAGTACTTC CTSSLVYPGVRGEQYF
TRBJ1-4 - TRBV4-2 few TGTGCCAGCAGCCAAGAGCTCGGGGCGAGGAATGAAAAACTGTTTTTT CASSQELGARNEKLFF
TRBJ1-5 TRBD1 TRBV27 - TGTGCCAGCAGATCCGACAGGGGCAAGCCCCAGCATTTT CASRSDRGKPQHF
TRBJ2-1 TRBD2 TRBV11-2 - TGTGCCAGCAGCTGGACCGGGACTAGCGTCTACAATGAGCAGTTCTTC CASSWTGTSVYNEQFF
TRBJ1-2 - TRBV4-1 many TGCGCCAGCAGCCCCCAGGAGGGTTCGGGCTATGGCTACACCTTC CASSPQEGSGYGYTF
TRBJ2-7 TRBD2 TRBV6-6 - TGTGCCAGCAGTTATCGACTAGCTGGCGAGCAGTACTTC CASSYRLAGEQYF
TRBJ2-1 TRBD2 TRBV5-1 - TGCGCCAGCAGCTTGGGGGAGGGACGGAACAATGAGCAGTTCTTC CASSLGEGRNNEQFF
TRBJ2-6 - TRBV20-1 - TGCAGTGCTAGCGTAGCCGGGGCCAACGTCCTGACTTTC CSASVAGANVLTF
TRBJ1-1 - TRBV7-9 - TGTGCCAGCAGCATCATGAACACTGAAGCTTTCTTT CASSIMNTEAFF
TRBJ1-6 - TRBV20-1 few TGCAGTGCGCCGATGGGGGAGCGATCGAGCTCCTATAATTCACCCCTCCACTTT CSAPMGERSSSYNSPLHF
TRBJ1-5 TRBD1 TRBV20-1 few TGCAGTGCCCTCGACAGGGAATATAGCAATCAGCCCCAGCATTTT CSALDREYSNQPQHF
TRBJ1-6 TRBD1 TRBV7-2 few TGTGCCAGCAGCTCACCGGGACAGGGGACCGGGGGTTCACCCCTCCACTTT CASSSPGQGTGGSPLHF
TRBJ2-1 TRBD1 TRBV12-3/TRBV12-4 few TGTGCCAGCAGCCAGACAGGGGCGAACTACAATGAGCAGTTCTTC CASSQTGANYNEQFF
TRBJ2-3 - TRBV7-7 - TGTGCCAGCTCCGACGGTCGCACAGATACGCAGTATTTT CASSDGRTDTQYF
TRBJ2-3 TRBD2 TRBV3-1 once TGTGCCAGCAGCCAAAGGGTAGCGGGGGGCACAGATACGCAGTATTTT CASSQRVAGGTDTQYF
TRBJ2-4 TRBD1 TRBV20-1 - TGCAGTGCTACGGGACAGTCCACGTACTTC CSATGQSTYF
TRBJ2-5 TRBD2 TRBV24-1 - TGTGCCACCAGTGACCCCGGGACTAGCGGGGAAGAGACCCAGTACTTC CATSDPGTSGEETQYF
TRBJ2-1 - TRBV6-2/TRBV6-3 - TGTGCCAGGGTCGCGGGGATCCAATACAATGAGCAGTTCTTC CARVAGIQYNEQFF
TRBJ2-4 - TRBV20-1 - TGCAGTGCTAGAGCAGGCGCGGGGGCAGAGCAGTACTTC CSARAGAGAEQYF
TRBJ2-3 TRBD2 TRBV13 few TGTGCCAGCAGCCCCACTAGCGGAGGGGGAAGAGATACGCAGTATTTT CASSPTSGGGRDTQYF
TRBJ1-5 - TRBV6-1 - TGTGCCAGCAGTTGGGTGGGGATTCATAGCAATCAGCCCCAGCATTTT CASSWVGIHSNQPQHF
TRBJ2-1 TRBD2 TRBV20-1 - TGCAGTGCCATAATTCTAGCGGGAGGGTACAATGAGCAGTTCTTC CSAIILAGGYNEQFF
TRBJ2-1 TRBD2 TRBV7-9 many TGTGCCAGCAGTTTAGCGGGTCCCGCCTACAATGAGCAGTTCTTC CASSLAGPAYNEQFF
TRBJ2-1 TRBD2 TRBV12-3/TRBV12-4 - TGTGCCAGCGGGGGGGGGATTGGCTCCTACAATGAGCAGTTCTTC CASGGGIGSYNEQFF
TRBJ2-5 - TRBV11-2 - TGTGCCAGCAGCTCAAGAGCGGAACCGGGAGAGACCCAGTACTTC CASSSRAEPGETQYF
TRBJ2-1 - TRBV6-5 - TGTGCCAGCAGTAGGGACACTACGCCAGGTGATGAGCAGTTCTTC CASSRDTTPGDEQFF
TRBJ2-2 - TRBV6-5 - TGTGCCAGCAGGTCGGCCCGCAGGGGGAACACCGGGGAGCTGTTTTTT CASRSARRGNTGELFF
TRBJ1-2 - TRBV20-1 - TGCAGTGCTAGAGATCGGGGGTTTAGATTCTATGGCTACACCTTC CSARDRGFRFYGYTF
TRBJ2-1 - TRBV7-9 - TGTGCCAGCAGCTCACCCGGGACCGGCTCGTATGAGCAGTTCTTC CASSSPGTGSYEQFF
TRBJ2-7 TRBD2 TRBV6-5 many TGTGCCAGCTTTACCCTAGCGGAACCCCAAGAGCAGTACTTC CASFTLAEPQEQYF
TRBJ1-2 TRBD1 TRBV7-9 many TGTGCCAGCAGCTTAGGAGGGGGCAACTATGGCTACACCTTC CASSLGGGNYGYTF
TRBJ2-1 - TRBV7-6 - TGTGCCAGCAGCCCAGTGGGACTGGGACAAGAGACCCAGTTCTTC CASSPVGLGQETQFF
TRBJ2-7 - TRBV6-2/TRBV6-3 - TGTGCCAGCAGTAGACACCCCTACAAGCAGTACTTC CASSRHPYKQYF
TRBJ2-3 - TRBV20-1 - TGCAGTGCGTCAGGGGAAGGCACAGATACGCAGTATTTT CSASGEGTDTQYF
TRBJ1-2 TRBD1 TRBV6-1 - TGTGCCAGCAGTGACCCAGGAATGACAGGGATTTATGGCTACACCTTC CASSDPGMTGIYGYTF
TRBJ2-3 TRBD2 TRBV6-2/TRBV6-3 - TGTGCCAGCAGCGTTCGATCGACTAGCGGGGGGTACACAGATACGCAGTATTTT CASSVRSTSGGYTDTQYF
TRBJ2-7 TRBD2 TRBV20-1 many TGCAGTGCTTCCCAAACTAGCGGGAGGATAGGCTACGAGCAGTACTTC CSASQTSGRIGYEQYF
TRBJ2-1 - TRBV7-9 - TGTGCCAGCAGCCCGGACCGAGGTAGCTCCTACAATGAGCGGTTCTTC CASSPDRGSSYNERFF